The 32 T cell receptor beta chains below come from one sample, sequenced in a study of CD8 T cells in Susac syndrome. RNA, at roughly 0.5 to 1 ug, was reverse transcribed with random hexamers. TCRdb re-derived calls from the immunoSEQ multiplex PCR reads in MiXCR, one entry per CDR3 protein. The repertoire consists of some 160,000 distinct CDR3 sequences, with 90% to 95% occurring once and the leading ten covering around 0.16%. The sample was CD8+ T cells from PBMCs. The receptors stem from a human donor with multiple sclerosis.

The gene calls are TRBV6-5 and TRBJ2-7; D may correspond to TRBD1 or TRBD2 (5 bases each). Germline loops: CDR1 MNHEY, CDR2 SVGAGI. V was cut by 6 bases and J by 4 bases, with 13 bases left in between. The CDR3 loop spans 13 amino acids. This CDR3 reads CASSPGTPYEQYF. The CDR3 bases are TGTGCCAGCAGCCCCGGGACGCCTTACGAGCAGTACTTC.

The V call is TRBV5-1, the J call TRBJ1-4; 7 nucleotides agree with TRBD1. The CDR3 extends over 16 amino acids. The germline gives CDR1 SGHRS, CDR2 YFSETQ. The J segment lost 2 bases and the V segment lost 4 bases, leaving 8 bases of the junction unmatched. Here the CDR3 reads CASSHWPGGTNEKLFF. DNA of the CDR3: TGCGCCAGCAGCCATTGGCCAGGGGGGACTAATGAAAAACTGTTTTTT.

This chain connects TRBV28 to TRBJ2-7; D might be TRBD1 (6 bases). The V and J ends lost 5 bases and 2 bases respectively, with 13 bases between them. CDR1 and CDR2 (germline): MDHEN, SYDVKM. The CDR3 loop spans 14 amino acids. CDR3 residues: CASSDLTGTYEQYF. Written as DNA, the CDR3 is TGTGCCAGCAGTGACTTGACAGGTACCTACGAGCAGTACTTC.

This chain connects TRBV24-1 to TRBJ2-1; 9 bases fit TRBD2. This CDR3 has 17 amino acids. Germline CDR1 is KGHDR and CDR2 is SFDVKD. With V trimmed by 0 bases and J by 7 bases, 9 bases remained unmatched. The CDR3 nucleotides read TGTGCCACCAGTGATTTGGTGCGGGAGGGCGTCAGGAATGAGCAGTTCTTC. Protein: CATSDLVREGVRNEQFF.

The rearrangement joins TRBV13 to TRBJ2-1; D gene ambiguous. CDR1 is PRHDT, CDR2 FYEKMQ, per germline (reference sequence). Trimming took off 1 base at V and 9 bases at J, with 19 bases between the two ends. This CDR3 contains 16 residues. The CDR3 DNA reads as TGTGCCAGCAGCTTAGAGACGGGTCTGCTCAAGGTTGAGCAGTTCTTC. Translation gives CASSLETGLLKVEQFF. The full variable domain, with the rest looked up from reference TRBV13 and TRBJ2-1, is AAGVIQSPRHLIKEKRETATLKCYPIPRHDTVYWYQQGPGQDPQFLISFYEKMQSDKGSIPDRFSAQQFSDYHSELNMSSLELGDSALYFCASSLETGLLKVEQFFGPGTRLTVL.

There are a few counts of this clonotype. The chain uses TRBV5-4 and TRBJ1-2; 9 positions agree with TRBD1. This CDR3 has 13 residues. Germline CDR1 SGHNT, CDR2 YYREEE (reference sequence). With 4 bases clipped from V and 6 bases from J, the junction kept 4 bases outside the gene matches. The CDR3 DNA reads TGTGCCAGCAGCCAGGACAGGGGAAATGGCTACACCTTC. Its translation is CASSQDRGNGYTF.

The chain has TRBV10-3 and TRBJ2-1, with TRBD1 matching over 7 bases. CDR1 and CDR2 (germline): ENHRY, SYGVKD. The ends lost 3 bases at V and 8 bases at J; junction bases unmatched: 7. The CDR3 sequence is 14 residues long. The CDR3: CAISDEGAFDEQFF. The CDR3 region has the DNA TGTGCCATCAGTGATGAGGGGGCCTTCGATGAGCAGTTCTTC.

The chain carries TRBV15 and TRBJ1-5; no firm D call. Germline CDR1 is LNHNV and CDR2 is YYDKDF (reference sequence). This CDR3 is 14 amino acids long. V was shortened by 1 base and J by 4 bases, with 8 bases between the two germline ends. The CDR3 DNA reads TGTGCCACCAGCAGAGCTTCAGTAAATCAGCCCCAGCATTTT. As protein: CATSRASVNQPQHF.

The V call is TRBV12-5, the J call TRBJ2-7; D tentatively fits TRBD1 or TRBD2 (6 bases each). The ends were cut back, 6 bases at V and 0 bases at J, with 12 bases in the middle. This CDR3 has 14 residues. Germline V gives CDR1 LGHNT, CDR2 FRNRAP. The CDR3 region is CASGWGASSYEQYF. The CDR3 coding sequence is TGTGCTAGTGGATGGGGGGCCAGCTCCTACGAGCAGTACTTC.

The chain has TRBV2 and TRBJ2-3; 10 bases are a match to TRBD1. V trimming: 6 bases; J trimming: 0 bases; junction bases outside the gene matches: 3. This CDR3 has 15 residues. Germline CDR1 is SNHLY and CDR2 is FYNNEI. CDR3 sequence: CASSQGQGSTDTQYF. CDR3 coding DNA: TGTGCCAGCAGCCAGGGACAGGGGAGCACAGATACGCAGTATTTT.

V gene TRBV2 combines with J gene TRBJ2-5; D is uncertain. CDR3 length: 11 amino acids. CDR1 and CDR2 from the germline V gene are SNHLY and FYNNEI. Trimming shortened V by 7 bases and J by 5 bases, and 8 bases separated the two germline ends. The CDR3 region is CASTLGETQYF. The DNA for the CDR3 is TGTGCCAGCACTCTGGGGGAGACCCAGTACTTC.

In DNA form, the CDR3 reads TGTGCCAGCAGCTACCGGGACAGCGACACTGAAGCTTTCTTT. This translates into CASSYRDSDTEAFF. The chain joins TRBV13 to TRBJ1-1, with TRBD1 matching 7 bases. Germline V gene sequence: CDR1 PRHDT, CDR2 FYEKMQ (reference sequence). This CDR3 has 14 residues. V trimming: 4 bases; J trimming: 3 bases; junction bases outside the gene matches: 5.

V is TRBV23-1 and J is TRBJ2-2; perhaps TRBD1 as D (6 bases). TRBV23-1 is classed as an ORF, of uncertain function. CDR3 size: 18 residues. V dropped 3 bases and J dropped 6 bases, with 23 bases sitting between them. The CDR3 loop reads CASSHPASGARRPGELFF. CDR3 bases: TGCGCCAGCAGTCACCCCGCCTCAGGGGCTCGCCGTCCCGGGGAGCTGTTTTTT.

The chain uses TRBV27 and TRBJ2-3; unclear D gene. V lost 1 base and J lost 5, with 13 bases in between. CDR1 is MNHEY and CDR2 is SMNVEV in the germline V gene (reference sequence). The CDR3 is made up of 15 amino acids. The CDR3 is CASSLWMGLGDTQYF. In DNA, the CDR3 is TGTGCCAGCAGTTTATGGATGGGATTAGGAGATACGCAGTATTTT.

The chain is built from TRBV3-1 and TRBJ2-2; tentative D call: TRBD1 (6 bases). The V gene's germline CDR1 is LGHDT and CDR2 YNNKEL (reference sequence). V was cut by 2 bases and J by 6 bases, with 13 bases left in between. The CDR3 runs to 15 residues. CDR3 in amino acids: CASSQLGGTAGELFF. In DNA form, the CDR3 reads TGTGCCAGCAGCCAATTAGGGGGAACGGCCGGGGAGCTGTTTTTT.

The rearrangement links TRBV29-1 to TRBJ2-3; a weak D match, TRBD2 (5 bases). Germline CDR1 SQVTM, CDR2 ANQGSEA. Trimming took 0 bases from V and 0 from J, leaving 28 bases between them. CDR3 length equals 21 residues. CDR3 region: CSVEDWVALSVAGRSTDTQYF. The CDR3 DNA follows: TGCAGCGTTGAAGACTGGGTTGCTTTGTCTGTCGCGGGCCGGAGCACAGATACGCAGTATTTT.

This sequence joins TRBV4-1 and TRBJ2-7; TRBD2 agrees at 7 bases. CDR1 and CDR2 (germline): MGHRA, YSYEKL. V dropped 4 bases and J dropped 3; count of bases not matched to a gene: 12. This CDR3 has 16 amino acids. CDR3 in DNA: TGCGCCAGCAGCCTATCGTTAGGACTAGTGGGCTACGAGCAGTACTTC. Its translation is CASSLSLGLVGYEQYF.

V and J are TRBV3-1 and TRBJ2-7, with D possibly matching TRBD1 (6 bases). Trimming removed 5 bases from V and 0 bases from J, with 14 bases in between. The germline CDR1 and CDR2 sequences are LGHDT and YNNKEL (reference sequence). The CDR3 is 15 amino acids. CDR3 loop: CASSYTRGHSYEQYF. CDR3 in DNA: TGTGCCAGCAGCTACACCAGGGGCCACTCCTACGAGCAGTACTTC.

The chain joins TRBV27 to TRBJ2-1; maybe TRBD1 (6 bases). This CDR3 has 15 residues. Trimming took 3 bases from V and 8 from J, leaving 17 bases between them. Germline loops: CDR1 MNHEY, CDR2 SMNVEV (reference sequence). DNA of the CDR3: TGTGCCAGCAGTTTGCCAGGGGTCGGATGGGATGAGCAGTTCTTC. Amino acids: CASSLPGVGWDEQFF.

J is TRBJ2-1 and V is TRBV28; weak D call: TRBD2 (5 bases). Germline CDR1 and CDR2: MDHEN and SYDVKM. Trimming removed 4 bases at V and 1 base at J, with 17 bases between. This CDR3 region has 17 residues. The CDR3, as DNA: TGTGCCAGCAGTTCCGGACTCGAAACGAAATCCTACAATGAGCAGTTCTTC. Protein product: CASSSGLETKSYNEQFF.

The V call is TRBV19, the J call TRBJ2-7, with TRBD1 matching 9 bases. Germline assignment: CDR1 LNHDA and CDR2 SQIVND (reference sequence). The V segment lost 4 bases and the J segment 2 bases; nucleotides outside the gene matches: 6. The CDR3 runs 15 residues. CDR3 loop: CASSTTGTGTYEQYF. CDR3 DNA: TGTGCCAGTAGTACTACCGGGACAGGGACCTACGAGCAGTACTTC.

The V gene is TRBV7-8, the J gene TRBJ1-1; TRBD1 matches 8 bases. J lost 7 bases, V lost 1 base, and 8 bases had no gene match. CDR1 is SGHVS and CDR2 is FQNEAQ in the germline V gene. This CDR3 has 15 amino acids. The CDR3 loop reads CASSLGVQGAVEAFF. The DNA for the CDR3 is TGTGCCAGCAGCTTAGGAGTCCAGGGGGCGGTTGAAGCTTTCTTT.

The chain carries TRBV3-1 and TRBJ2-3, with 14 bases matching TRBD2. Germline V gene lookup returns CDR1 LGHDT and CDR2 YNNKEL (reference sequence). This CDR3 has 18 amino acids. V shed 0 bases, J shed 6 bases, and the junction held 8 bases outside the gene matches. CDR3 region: CASSQDSRLAGGRDTQYF. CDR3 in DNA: TGTGCCAGCAGCCAAGATAGTCGACTAGCGGGGGGGCGGGATACGCAGTATTTT.

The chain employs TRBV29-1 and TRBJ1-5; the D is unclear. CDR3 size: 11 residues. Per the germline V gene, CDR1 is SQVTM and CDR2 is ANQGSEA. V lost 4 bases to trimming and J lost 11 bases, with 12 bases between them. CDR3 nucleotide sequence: TGCAGCGTTGTGTTTCGGAGAACCCAGCATTTT. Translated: CSVVFRRTQHF.

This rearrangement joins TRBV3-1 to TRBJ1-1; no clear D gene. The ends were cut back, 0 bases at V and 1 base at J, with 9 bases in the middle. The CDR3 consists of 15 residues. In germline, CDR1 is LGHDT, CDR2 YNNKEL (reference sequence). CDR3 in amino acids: CASSQDERENTEAFF. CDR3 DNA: TGTGCCAGCAGCCAAGATGAGAGAGAGAACACTGAAGCTTTCTTT.

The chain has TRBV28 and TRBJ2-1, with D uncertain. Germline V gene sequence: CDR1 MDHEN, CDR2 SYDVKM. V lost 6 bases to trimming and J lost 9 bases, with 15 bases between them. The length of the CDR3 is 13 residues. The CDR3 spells CASRSTGDSEQFF. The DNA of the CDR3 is TGTGCCAGCAGATCCACTGGGGATAGTGAGCAGTTCTTC.

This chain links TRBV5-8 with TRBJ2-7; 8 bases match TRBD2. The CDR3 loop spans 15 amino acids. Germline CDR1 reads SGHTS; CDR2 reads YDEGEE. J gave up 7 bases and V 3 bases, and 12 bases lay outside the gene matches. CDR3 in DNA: TGTGCCAGCAGCTCCGGGGGGGCCCCGGTGGAGGAGCAGTACTTC. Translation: CASSSGGAPVEEQYF.

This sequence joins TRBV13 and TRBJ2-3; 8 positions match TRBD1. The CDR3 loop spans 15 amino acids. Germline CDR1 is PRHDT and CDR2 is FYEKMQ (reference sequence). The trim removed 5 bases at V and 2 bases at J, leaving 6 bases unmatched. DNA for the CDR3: TGTGCCAGCAGCATTGGACAGGGCTACACAGATACGCAGTATTTT. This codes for CASSIGQGYTDTQYF. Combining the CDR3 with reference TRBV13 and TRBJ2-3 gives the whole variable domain AAGVIQSPRHLIKEKRETATLKCYPIPRHDTVYWYQQGPGQDPQFLISFYEKMQSDKGSIPDRFSAQQFSDYHSELNMSSLELGDSALYFCASSIGQGYTDTQYFGPGTRLTVL.

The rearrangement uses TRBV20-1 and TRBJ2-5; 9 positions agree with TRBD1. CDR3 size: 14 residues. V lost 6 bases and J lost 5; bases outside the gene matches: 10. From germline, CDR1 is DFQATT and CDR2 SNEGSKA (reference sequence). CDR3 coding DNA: TGCAGTGCACCGGGACAGGGCTACAGGGAGACCCAGTACTTC. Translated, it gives CSAPGQGYRETQYF.

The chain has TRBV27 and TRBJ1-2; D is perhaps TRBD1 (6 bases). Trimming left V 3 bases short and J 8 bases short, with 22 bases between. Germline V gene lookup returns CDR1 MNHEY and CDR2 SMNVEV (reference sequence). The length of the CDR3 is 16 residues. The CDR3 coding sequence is TGTGCCAGCAGTTTTGCGAGGGGGGAGACCAAGGGAGGCTACACCTTC. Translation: CASSFARGETKGGYTF.

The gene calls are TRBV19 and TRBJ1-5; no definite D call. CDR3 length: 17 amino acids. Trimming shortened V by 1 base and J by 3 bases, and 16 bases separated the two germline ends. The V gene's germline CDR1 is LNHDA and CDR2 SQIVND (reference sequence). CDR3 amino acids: CASSIGPVGPSNQPQHF. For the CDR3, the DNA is TGTGCCAGTAGTATAGGGCCGGTTGGTCCCTCCAATCAGCCCCAGCATTTT.

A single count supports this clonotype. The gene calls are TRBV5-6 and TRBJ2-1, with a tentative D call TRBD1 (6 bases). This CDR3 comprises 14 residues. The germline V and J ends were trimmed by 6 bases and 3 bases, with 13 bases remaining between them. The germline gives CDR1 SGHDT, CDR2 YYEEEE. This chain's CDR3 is CASKPGTLYNEQFF. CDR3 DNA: TGTGCCAGCAAACCCGGGACACTCTACAATGAGCAGTTCTTC.